The T cell receptor (beta chain) under discussion was sequenced for a study of Graves' ophthalmopathy and Graves' hyperthyroidism. Using RNA transcripts, the TCR beta CDR3 regions were amplified. RT-PCR was first run with HTBI primers, then multiplex PCR in a second round. TCRdb used MiXCR to reprocess the multiplex PCR reads, holding one entry per CDR3 protein. In the table there are 400,000 or so distinct CDR3 sequences, approximately 18% of which are singletons. The CDR3 consists of 14 residues. V was pared by 3 bases and J by 10 bases, with 18 bases between. The V gene's germline CDR1 is SEHNR and CDR2 FQNEAQ (reference sequence). The sample holds many counts of this clonotype. Its cognate antigen is unknown. General study findings and limits: For separating ophthalmopathy from stable hyperthyroidism, a 13-signature model gave roughly 90% sensitivity and roughly 79% specificity. Most thyroid-expanded clonotypes exceeding 0.001 frequency were also found in blood.

Each hyperthyroidism patient was newly diagnosed, with under 2 months' duration, and aged 18 to 65. Additional autoimmune diseases, uncontrolled infections, pregnancy or lactation disqualified patients. The sequencing sample was made of peripheral blood. J is TRBJ1-1 and V is TRBV7-9; a weak D match, TRBD1 (5 bases). This TCR derives from an adult woman with stable Graves' hyperthyroidism. The CDR3 loop reads CASSLKGTSAGAFF. CDR3 nucleotides: TGTGCCAGCAGCTTGAAAGGGACGTCTGCAGGAGCTTTCTTT.